This T cell receptor (beta chain) was captured in a study of blood T cells in healthy people across ages. The study's findings and limits: Estimates of total diversity, which came from one million sequenced T cells, were considered to be underestimates.

The CDR3 totals 11 residues. Looked up from germline, CDR1 is DFQATT and CDR2 is SNEGSKA (reference sequence). Sample-barcoded 5' priming and a J-beta primer mix drove a second PCR of roughly 7 to 11 cycles. TCRdb reanalysed the 5' RACE reads using MiXCR and keeps one entry per CDR3 protein. The sample holds about 640,000 distinct CDR3 sequences; around 31% are singletons and the top ten take 15% to 17%. Per sample, a minimum of 7 million PBMCs were isolated. Notes on this clonotype: Its specificity is unknown.

Sequencing was performed on blood. This sequence was found in a woman of 80 years or more in good health. The chain joins TRBV20-1 to TRBJ2-4; perhaps TRBD1 as D (6 bases). The J call may be incorrect, as the DNA end agrees better with TRBJ2-7. The CDR3 DNA reads TGCAGTGCCAGGGACAACTACGAGCAGTACTTC. Its translation is CSARDNYEQYF.